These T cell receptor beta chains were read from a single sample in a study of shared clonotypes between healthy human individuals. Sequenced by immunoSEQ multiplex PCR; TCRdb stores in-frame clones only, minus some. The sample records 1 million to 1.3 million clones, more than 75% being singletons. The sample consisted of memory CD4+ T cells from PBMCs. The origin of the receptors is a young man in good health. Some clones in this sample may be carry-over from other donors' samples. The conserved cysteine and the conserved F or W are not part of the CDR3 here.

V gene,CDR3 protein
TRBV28,ASRSGVRTGELF
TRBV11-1,ASSLDRDTEAF
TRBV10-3,AISEGASGSKNIQY
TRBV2,ASSRTNYYYGYT
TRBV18,ASSPPGSEKTQY
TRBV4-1,ASSQGRRDQETQY
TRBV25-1,ASRSQGENGYT
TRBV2,ASKYGDGLF
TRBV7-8,ASSLGWSTDTQY
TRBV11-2,ASSRERGWAYEQY
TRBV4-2,ASSQDWSGQETQY
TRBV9,ASSDRGGPDTIY
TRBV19,ASSISSSSYEQY
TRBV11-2,ASSSVRVGTGHNEQF
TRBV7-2,ASSQGGLALYEQY
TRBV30,AWNRAGGRDTQY
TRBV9,ASSVQGSGNTIY